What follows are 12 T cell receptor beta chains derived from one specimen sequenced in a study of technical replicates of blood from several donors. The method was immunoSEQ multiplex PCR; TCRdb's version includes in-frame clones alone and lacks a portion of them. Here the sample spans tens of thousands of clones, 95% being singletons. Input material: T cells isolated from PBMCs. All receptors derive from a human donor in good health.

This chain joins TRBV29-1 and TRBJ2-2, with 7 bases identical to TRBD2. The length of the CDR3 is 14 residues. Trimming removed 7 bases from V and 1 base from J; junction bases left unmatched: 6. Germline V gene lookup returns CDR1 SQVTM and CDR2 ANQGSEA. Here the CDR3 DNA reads TGCAGCGCCCGACCTAGCGGGAACACCGGGGAGCTGTTTTTT. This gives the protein CSARPSGNTGELFF.

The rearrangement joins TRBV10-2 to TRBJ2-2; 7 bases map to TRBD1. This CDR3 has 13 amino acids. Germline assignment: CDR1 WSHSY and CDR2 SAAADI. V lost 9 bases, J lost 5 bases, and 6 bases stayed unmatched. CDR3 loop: CASGTVETGELFF. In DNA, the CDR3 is TGCGCCAGTGGGACAGTGGAGACCGGGGAGCTGTTTTTT.

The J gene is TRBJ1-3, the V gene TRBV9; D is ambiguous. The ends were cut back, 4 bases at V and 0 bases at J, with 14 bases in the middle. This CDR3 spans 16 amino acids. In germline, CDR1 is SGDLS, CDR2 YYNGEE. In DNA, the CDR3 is TGTGCCAGCAGCCCGCTGGCGGCAAGCTCTGGAAACACCATATATTTT. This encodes CASSPLAASSGNTIYF.

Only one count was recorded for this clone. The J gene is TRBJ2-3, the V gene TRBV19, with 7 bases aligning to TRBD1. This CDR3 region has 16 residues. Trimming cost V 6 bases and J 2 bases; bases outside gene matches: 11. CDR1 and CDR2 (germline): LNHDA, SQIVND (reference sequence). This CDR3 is CASSHHWGQYTDTQYF. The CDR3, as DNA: TGTGCCAGTAGCCACCATTGGGGACAGTACACAGATACGCAGTATTTT.

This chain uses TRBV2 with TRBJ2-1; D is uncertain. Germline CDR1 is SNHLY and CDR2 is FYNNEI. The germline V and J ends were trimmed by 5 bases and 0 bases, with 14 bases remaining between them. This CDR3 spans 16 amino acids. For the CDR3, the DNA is TGTGCCAGCAGTTTTTCTAGGATAATCTCCTACAATGAGCAGTTCTTC. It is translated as CASSFSRIISYNEQFF.

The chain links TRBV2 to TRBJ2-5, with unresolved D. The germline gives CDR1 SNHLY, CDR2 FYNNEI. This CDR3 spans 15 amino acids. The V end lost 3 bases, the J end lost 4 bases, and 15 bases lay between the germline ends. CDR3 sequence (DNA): TGTGCCAGCAGTGACCTCCCCTCGGGTTTAGAGACCCAGTACTTC. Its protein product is CASSDLPSGLETQYF.

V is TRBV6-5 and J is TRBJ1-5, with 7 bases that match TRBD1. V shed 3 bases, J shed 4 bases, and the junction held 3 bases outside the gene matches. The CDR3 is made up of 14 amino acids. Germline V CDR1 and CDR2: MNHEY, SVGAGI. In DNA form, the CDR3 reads TGTGCCAGCAGTTATCTACAGGGGAATCAGCCCCAGCATTTT. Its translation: CASSYLQGNQPQHF.

The CDR3 nucleotides are TGTGCCAGCAGGACAGGGGGTGCCTCGGGTGAAAAACTGTTTTTT. This gives the protein CASRTGGASGEKLFF. This chain uses TRBV27 with TRBJ1-4, with 9 bases lining up with TRBD1. V lost 6 bases, J lost 7 bases, and 9 bases stayed unmatched. Germline-derived CDR1 and CDR2 are MNHEY and SMNVEV (reference sequence). The CDR3 is 15 residues long.

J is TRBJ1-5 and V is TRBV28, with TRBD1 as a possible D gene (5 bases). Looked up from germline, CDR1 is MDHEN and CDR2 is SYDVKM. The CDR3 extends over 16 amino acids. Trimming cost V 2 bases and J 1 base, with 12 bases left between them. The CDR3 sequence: CASSLTGTMSNQPQHF. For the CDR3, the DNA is TGTGCCAGCAGTTTAACAGGTACAATGAGCAATCAGCCCCAGCATTTT. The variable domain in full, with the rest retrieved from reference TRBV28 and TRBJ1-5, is DVKVTQSSRYLVKRTGEKVFLECVQDMDHENMFWYRQDPGLGLRLIYFSYDVKMKEKGDIPEGYSVSREKKERFSLILESASTNQTSMYLCASSLTGTMSNQPQHFGDGTRLSIL.

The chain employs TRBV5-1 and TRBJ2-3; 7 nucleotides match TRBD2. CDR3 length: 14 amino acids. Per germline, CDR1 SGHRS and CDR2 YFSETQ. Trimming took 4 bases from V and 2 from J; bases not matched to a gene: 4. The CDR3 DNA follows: TGCGCCAGCAGCCCGAGGGACTACACAGATACGCAGTATTTT. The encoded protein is CASSPRDYTDTQYF.

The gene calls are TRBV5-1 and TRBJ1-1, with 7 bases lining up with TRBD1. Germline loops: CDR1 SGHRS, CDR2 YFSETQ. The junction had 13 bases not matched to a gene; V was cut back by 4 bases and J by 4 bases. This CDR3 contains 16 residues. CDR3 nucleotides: TGCGCCAGCAGCCCGCCGAGAGGGGGCTTAGGCACTGAAGCTTTCTTT. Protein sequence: CASSPPRGGLGTEAFF.

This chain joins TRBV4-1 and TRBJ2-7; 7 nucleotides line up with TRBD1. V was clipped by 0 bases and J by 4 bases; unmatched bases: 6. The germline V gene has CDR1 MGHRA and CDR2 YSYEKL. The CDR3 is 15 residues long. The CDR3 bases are TGCGCCAGCAGCCAAGATAAAGGGGGCGCTTACGAGCAGTACTTC. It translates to CASSQDKGGAYEQYF.